These T cell receptor beta chains were read from a single sample in a study of molecular identifiers for immune sequencing clone quantification. Via MiXCR, TCRdb re-called the PCR reads, giving one row per CDR3 protein. The sample consists of tens of thousands of distinct CDR3 sequences, about 19% of them appearing once. Input material: naive CD8+ T cells from blood, with Jurkat cell RNA spiked in. These receptors all stem from a human donor in good health. Some libraries in this study had Jurkat cell RNA spiked in. CDR3s leave out the opening cysteine and the closing phenylalanine or tryptophan. Each record gives: J gene, V gene, CDR3 length, clone size, CDR3 protein. Size is omitted from some rows. Given values are once, few, many or a class for expanded clones.

J: TRBJ2-3
V: TRBV20-1
length: 12
size: many
CDR3: SATPEGDTDTQY

J: TRBJ2-1
V: TRBV27
length: 13
size: many
CDR3: ASSLKGLAYYEQF

J: TRBJ2-3
V: TRBV29-1
length: 12
size: many
CDR3: SVGLADLTDTQY

J: TRBJ2-7
V: TRBV5-1
length: 9
size: many
CDR3: ASSLANEQY

J: TRBJ2-7
V: TRBV28
length: 10
size: many
CDR3: ASSFRTYEQY

J: TRBJ2-1
V: TRBV27
length: 10
size: few
CDR3: ASSSQLEGQF

J: TRBJ1-2
V: TRBV29-1
length: 10
size: many
CDR3: SVESGGDGYT

J: TRBJ2-4
V: TRBV20-1
length: 13
size: many
CDR3: SARPGQGAKNIQY

J: TRBJ2-4
V: TRBV1
length: 14
size: many
CDR3: TSSQALAGAKNIQY

J: TRBJ2-7
V: TRBV10-3
length: 12
size: many
CDR3: AVGLADSSYEQY

J: TRBJ2-5
V: TRBV6-2/TRBV6-3
length: 11
size: many
CDR3: ASSYHGRGAQY

J: TRBJ2-7
V: TRBV27
length: 12
size: many
CDR3: ASSFGGAVYEQY

J: TRBJ2-2
V: TRBV3-1
length: 15
size: many
CDR3: ASSQGLAGEDTGELF

J: TRBJ2-2
V: TRBV7-9
length: 17
size: many
CDR3: ASSLGFFDRLRYTGELF

J: TRBJ2-2
V: TRBV15
length: 15
size: -
CDR3: ATSRDRLLAGIGELF

J: TRBJ1-2
V: TRBV10-2
length: 14
size: -
CDR3: ASSPRTRGAGYGYT

J: TRBJ1-1
V: TRBV28
length: 9
size: many
CDR3: ASSLVAEAF

J: TRBJ2-3
V: TRBV9
length: 11
size: many
CDR3: ASSGPLADTQY

J: TRBJ2-5
V: TRBV27
length: 12
size: many
CDR3: ASSLLDRGETQY

J: TRBJ1-6
V: TRBV6-2/TRBV6-3
length: 13
size: many
CDR3: ASETWDRGNSPLH

J: TRBJ1-2
V: TRBV19
length: 12
size: many
CDR3: ASRPGQGNYGYT

J: TRBJ2-7
V: TRBV27
length: 12
size: many
CDR3: ASHEAGDSYEQY

J: TRBJ2-1
V: TRBV4-1
length: 12
size: many
CDR3: ASSPTSGRDEQF

J: TRBJ2-6
V: TRBV27
length: 10
size: -
CDR3: ASSYGANVLT

J: TRBJ2-7
V: TRBV11-2
length: 11
size: few
CDR3: ASSAGSSYEQY

J: TRBJ2-1
V: TRBV11-2
length: 10
size: -
CDR3: ASSPQDNEQF

J: TRBJ2-4
V: TRBV28
length: 8
size: many
CDR3: ASSFETGA

J: TRBJ2-6
V: TRBV24-1
length: 15
size: many
CDR3: ATSDLDGTSGANVLT

J: TRBJ1-2
V: TRBV29-1
length: 11
size: -
CDR3: SVEKGDSYGYT

J: TRBJ2-7
V: TRBV29-1
length: 11
size: many
CDR3: SVKTVGSYEQY

J: TRBJ2-7
V: TRBV5-1
length: 13
size: few
CDR3: ASSLSGPHPYEQY

J: TRBJ2-7
V: TRBV29-1
length: 14
size: many
CDR3: SVDGTTKGRSYEQY

J: TRBJ2-1
V: TRBV11-3
length: 15
size: -
CDR3: ASSPGTSGSRHNEQF

J: TRBJ2-2
V: TRBV9
length: 13
size: many
CDR3: ASSPWALNTGELF

J: TRBJ2-7
V: TRBV6-2/TRBV6-3
length: 11
size: few
CDR3: ASSPGGTYEQY

J: TRBJ2-7
V: TRBV4-1
length: 14
size: few
CDR3: ASSQDFAGWGGEQY

J: TRBJ2-7
V: TRBV7-9
length: 14
size: many
CDR3: ASSLRTSGELWEQY

J: TRBJ2-3
V: TRBV3-1
length: 17
size: many
CDR3: ASSQGRLSQGLGTDTQY

J: TRBJ2-2
V: TRBV5-4
length: 9
size: few
CDR3: ASSFAGELL

J: TRBJ2-7
V: TRBV7-8
length: 12
size: many
CDR3: ASSLAYRSYEQY

J: TRBJ2-1
V: TRBV7-2
length: 15
size: many
CDR3: ASSLVWLAVSYNEQF

J: TRBJ2-2
V: TRBV13
length: 10
size: once
CDR3: ASSWGAGELF

J: TRBJ1-5
V: TRBV19
length: 13
size: many
CDR3: ASSILQGSNQPQH

J: TRBJ2-7
V: TRBV4-1
length: 11
size: many
CDR3: ASSPGHTYEQY

J: TRBJ1-2
V: TRBV12-3/TRBV12-4
length: 12
size: -
CDR3: ASSGQVQNYGYT

J: TRBJ2-3
V: TRBV2
length: 12
size: many
CDR3: ASTPGQGTDTQY

J: TRBJ2-2
V: TRBV20-1
length: 16
size: many
CDR3: SARDSFRREENTGELF

J: TRBJ2-7
V: TRBV7-8
length: 12
size: -
CDR3: ASGFMGQGKGQY

J: TRBJ2-3
V: TRBV5-1
length: 12
size: many
CDR3: ASSTDLGLDTQY

J: TRBJ2-7
V: TRBV13
length: 12
size: many
CDR3: ASSLGGAGYEQY

J: TRBJ1-6
V: TRBV3-1
length: 12
size: many
CDR3: ASSPGQRNSPLH

J: TRBJ2-1
V: TRBV7-8
length: 13
size: -
CDR3: ASSLTSGLANEQF

J: TRBJ2-7
V: TRBV4-2
length: 11
size: many
CDR3: ASSSSSADEQY

J: TRBJ2-3
V: TRBV7-8
length: 13
size: few
CDR3: ASSPNGGGTDTQY

J: TRBJ2-2
V: TRBV6-5
length: 13
size: -
CDR3: ASSLGHSNTGELF

J: TRBJ2-5
V: TRBV20-1
length: 15
size: many
CDR3: SARTGIEGAPQETQY

J: TRBJ1-1
V: TRBV7-2
length: 12
size: many
CDR3: ASSFGGSATEAF

J: TRBJ1-2
V: TRBV6-5
length: 13
size: many
CDR3: ASSYSPRDRYGYT

J: TRBJ2-7
V: TRBV5-6
length: 13
size: once
CDR3: ASRSDGTGSYEQY

J: TRBJ2-7
V: TRBV10-1
length: 12
size: -
CDR3: ASSEPPTGGEQY